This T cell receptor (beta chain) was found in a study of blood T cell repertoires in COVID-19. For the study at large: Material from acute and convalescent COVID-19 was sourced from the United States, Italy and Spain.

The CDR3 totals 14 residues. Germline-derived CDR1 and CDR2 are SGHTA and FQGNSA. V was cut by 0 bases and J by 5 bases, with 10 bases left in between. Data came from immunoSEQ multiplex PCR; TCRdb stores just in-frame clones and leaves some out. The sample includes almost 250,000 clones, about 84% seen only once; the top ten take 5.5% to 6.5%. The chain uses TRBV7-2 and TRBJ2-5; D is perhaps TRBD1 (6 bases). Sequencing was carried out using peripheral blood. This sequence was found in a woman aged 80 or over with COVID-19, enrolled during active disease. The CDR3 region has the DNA TGTGCCAGCAGCTTAGCAAACAGGGAGGAGACCCAGTACTTC. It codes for CASSLANREETQYF.